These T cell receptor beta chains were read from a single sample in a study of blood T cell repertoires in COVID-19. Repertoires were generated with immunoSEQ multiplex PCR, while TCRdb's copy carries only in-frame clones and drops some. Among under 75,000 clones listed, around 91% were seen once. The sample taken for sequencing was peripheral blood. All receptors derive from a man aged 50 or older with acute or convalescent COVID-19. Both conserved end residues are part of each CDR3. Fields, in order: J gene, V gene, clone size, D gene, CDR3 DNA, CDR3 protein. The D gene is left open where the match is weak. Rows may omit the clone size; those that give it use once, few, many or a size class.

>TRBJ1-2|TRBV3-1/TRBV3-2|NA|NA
TGTGCCAGCAGCCAAGTATCGTCCGGGGGCTACACCTTC
CASSQVSSGGYTF
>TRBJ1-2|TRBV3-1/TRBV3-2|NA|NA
TGTGCCAGCAGCCAAGATGAGCAGGCCGGCTATGGCTACACCTTC
CASSQDEQAGYGYTF
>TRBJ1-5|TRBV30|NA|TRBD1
TGTGCCTGGAGTCAGGGGGCCATGGGCAATCAGCCCCAGCATTTT
CAWSQGAMGNQPQHF
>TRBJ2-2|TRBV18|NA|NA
TGTGCCAGCTCACCTCGTACACAACACACCGGGGAGCTGTTTTTT
CASSPRTQHTGELFF
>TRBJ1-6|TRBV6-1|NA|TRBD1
TGTGCCAGCAGTGACCAGGGACAGGGACGCTGGGGCTATTCACCCCTCCACTTT
CASSDQGQGRWGYSPLHF
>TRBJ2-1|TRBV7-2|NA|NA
TGTGCCAGCAGCTTAGGACCCCGTAGCAACAATGAGCAGTTCTTC
CASSLGPRSNNEQFF
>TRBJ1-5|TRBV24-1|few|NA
TGTGCCACCAGTGATGCATACTCGGACAGCAAACACCAGCCCCAGCATTTT
CATSDAYSDSKHQPQHF
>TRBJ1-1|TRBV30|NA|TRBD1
TGTGCCTGGCGGCCACCAGGGGGCCTCTTTACTGAAGCTTTCTTT
CAWRPPGGLFTEAFF
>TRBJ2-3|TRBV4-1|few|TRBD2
TGCGCCAGCAGCGGCATCGGGGGGGCAAATCAGTATTTT
CASSGIGGANQYF
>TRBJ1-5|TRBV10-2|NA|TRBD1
TGCGCCAGCAGAAGGACAGGGGCGTTTGGCAATCAGCCCCAGCATTTT
CASRRTGAFGNQPQHF
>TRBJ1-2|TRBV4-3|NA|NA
TGCGCCAGCAGCCAAGATCCGGACAGCAAGGATGGCTACACCTTC
CASSQDPDSKDGYTF
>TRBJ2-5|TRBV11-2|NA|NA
TGTGCCAGCAGCTTTGCAGCGGGAGAGACCCAGTACTTC
CASSFAAGETQYF
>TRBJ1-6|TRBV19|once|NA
TGTGCCAGTAGTATGCCGACGGCAGCTAGGGGTCGGTCACCCCTCCACTTT
CASSMPTAARGRSPLHF
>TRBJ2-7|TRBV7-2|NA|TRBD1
TGTGCCAGCAGCTCGGGACAGGGTCGACGATACGAGCAGTACTTC
CASSSGQGRRYEQYF
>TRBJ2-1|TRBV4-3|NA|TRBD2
TGCGCCAGCAGCCAAGAGATAGCGGGAGGCGGCTCCTACAATGAGCAGTTCTTC
CASSQEIAGGGSYNEQFF
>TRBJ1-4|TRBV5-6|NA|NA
TGTGCCAGCAGCTTGGGAGACAGTCTCTCAAATGAAAAACTGTTTTTT
CASSLGDSLSNEKLFF
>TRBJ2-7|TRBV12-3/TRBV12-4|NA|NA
TGTGCCAGCAACGACGGGTACGAGCAGTACTTC
CASNDGYEQYF
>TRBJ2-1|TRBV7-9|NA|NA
TGTGCCAGCAGCTTAGTAGGGGGTCGAAAGCAGTTCTTC
CASSLVGGRKQFF
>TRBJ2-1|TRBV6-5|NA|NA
TGTGCCAGCAGTTACGGGCATGAGCAGTTCTTC
CASSYGHEQFF
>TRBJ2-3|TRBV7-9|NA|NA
TGTGCCAGCAGCGAGGCTAGCACAGATACGCAGTATTTT
CASSEASTDTQYF
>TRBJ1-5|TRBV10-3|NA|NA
TGTGCCATCAGATCGGGGGACGCCCGCGGCAATCAGCCCCAGCATTTT
CAIRSGDARGNQPQHF
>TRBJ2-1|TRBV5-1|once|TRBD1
TGCGCCAGCAGCTTGGCAGCAGGGGGTGCCTACAATGAGCAGTTCTTC
CASSLAAGGAYNEQFF
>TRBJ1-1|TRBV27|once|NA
TGTGCCAGCAGTTTTTCAGGGAGGGCGAACACTGAAGCTTTCTTT
CASSFSGRANTEAFF
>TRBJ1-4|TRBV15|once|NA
TGTGCCACCAGCAGAGGGGAAGAGGGAAAACTGTTTTTT
CATSRGEEGKLFF
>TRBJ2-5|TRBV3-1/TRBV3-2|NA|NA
TGTGCCAGCAGCCAGGAGAAAAAGACCCAGTACTTC
CASSQEKKTQYF
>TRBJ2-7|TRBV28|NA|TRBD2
TGTGCCAGCAGTTCCTCCGGGACTAGCGGACCCTACGAGCAGTACTTC
CASSSSGTSGPYEQYF
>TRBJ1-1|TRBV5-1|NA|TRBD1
TGCGCCAGCAGCTTGAACGGGGGACAGGGTCGGGACACTGAAGCTTTCTTT
CASSLNGGQGRDTEAFF
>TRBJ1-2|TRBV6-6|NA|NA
TGTGCCAGCAGTTACATTGGGGGGAATAACTATGGCTACACCTTC
CASSYIGGNNYGYTF
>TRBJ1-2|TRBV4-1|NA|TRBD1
TGCGCCAGCAGCCAGCCGGGACAGGGGAACTATGGCTACACCTTC
CASSQPGQGNYGYTF
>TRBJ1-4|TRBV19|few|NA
TGTGCCAGTAGGGCCGTTAATGAAAAACTGTTTTTT
CASRAVNEKLFF
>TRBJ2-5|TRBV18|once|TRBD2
TGTGCCAGCTCACCTAGCGGGAACGACGAGACCCAGTACTTC
CASSPSGNDETQYF